This paragraph reports one TCR beta chain. The antigen is not known. The method was immunoSEQ multiplex PCR; TCRdb's version includes in-frame clones alone and lacks a portion of them. Among about 100,000 clones, more than 75% were seen once, and the ten largest hold 4.2%. This specimen comes from a study of T cell responses to AZD1222 COVID-19 vaccine. Study results and limitations: Females outnumbered males among donors, who were mostly white British; clonal diversity was possibly underestimated.

Germline CDR1 and CDR2: LNHDA and SQIVND (reference sequence). This CDR3 has 13 amino acids. The germline V and J ends were trimmed by 5 bases and 4 bases, with 9 bases remaining between them. The chain is built from TRBV19 and TRBJ1-5; TRBD1 is a possible D gene (5 bases). Source: peripheral blood, taken on day 0 of MenACWY control vaccination. The sequence was obtained from an adult in good health. This CDR3 is CASSADRNQPQHF. In DNA form, the CDR3 reads TGTGCCAGTAGTGCCGACAGAAATCAGCCCCAGCATTTT.